A selection of T cell receptor beta chains follows, all from one sample in a study of T cells after yellow fever vaccination. Each CDR3 protein is one row after TCRdb ran MiXCR on the 5' RACE reads. The data hold tens of thousands of distinct CDR3 sequences, with around 7% observed a single time. The sequenced sample was CD8+ T cells sorted from PBMCs, obtained on the day of the yellow fever booster vaccination. Receptor source: a man aged 25-45 years who received the YFV17D yellow fever vaccine. CDR3s include the opening cysteine and the closing phenylalanine or tryptophan. The D gene is left open where the match is weak. Size tells how often a clone was seen (once, few, many) or the class of an expanded clone, and some rows leave it out.

clone_size,d_call,j_call,v_call,cdr3_nt,cdr3_aa
many,TRBD1,TRBJ2-1,TRBV7-6,TGTGCCAGCAGCTTATACAGGGGGAACAATGAGCAGTTCTTC,CASSLYRGNNEQFF
.,.,TRBJ2-2,TRBV12-3/TRBV12-4,TGTGCCAGCAGTTTTTTAGCGAGCAACACCGGGGAGCTGTTTTTT,CASSFLASNTGELFF
few,TRBD2,TRBJ2-1,TRBV6-5,TGTGCCAGCAGCTCCGGGGGGGTTAACAATGAGCAGTTCTTC,CASSSGGVNNEQFF
few,.,TRBJ2-7,TRBV10-3,TGTGCCATCAGGGGTGTGACAGGGGAGGGCCACGAGCAGTACTTC,CAIRGVTGEGHEQYF
once,TRBD2,TRBJ2-1,TRBV7-2,TGTTCCAGCAGCTTACTAGCGGGAGTGTTCGATGAGCAGTTCTTC,CSSSLLAGVFDEQFF
few,.,TRBJ1-1,TRBV19,TGTGCCAGTAGTATAGGAGATCAGACTGAAGCTTTCTTT,CASSIGDQTEAFF
.,.,TRBJ2-1,TRBV20-1,TGCAGTGCTAAGGGCTCTAGGGCGGAGAATGAGCAGTTCTTC,CSAKGSRAENEQFF
few,TRBD2,TRBJ2-2,TRBV9,TGTGCCAGCACTGGTGTTGCGGGAGCCTCGAACACCGGGGAGCTGTTTTTT,CASTGVAGASNTGELFF
many,.,TRBJ2-2,TRBV5-1,TGCGCCAGCAGCTTGGCCGGGGTCACCGGGGAGCTGTTTTTT,CASSLAGVTGELFF
few,TRBD2,TRBJ2-3,TRBV4-2,TGTGCCAGCAGCCGCTCGACTAGCGGCATCACAGATACGCAGTATTTT,CASSRSTSGITDTQYF
few,.,TRBJ2-4,TRBV19,TGTGCCAGTAGTATTTTCTGGGCGGGATCCAAAAACATTCAGTACTTC,CASSIFWAGSKNIQYF
once,.,TRBJ1-4,TRBV7-9,TGTGCCAGCAGCCTTAGATTAAATGAAAAACTGTTTTTT,CASSLRLNEKLFF
few,.,TRBJ2-5,TRBV7-9,TGTGCCAGCAGCTCTCCAGGGTGGGAGACCCAGTACTTC,CASSSPGWETQYF
many,.,TRBJ2-7,TRBV7-6,TGTGCCAGCAGCTTAGCTGCGGCCTACGAGCAGTACTTC,CASSLAAAYEQYF
many,TRBD1,TRBJ1-5,TRBV2,TGTGCCAGCAGCCCATCCGGGACAGTAGATCAGCCCCAGCATTTT,CASSPSGTVDQPQHF
few,TRBD2,TRBJ2-2,TRBV7-2,TGTGCCAGCAGTTTCCTAGCGGGGGAGAACACCGGGGAGCTGTTTTTT,CASSFLAGENTGELFF
few,TRBD2,TRBJ2-7,TRBV5-1,TGCGCCAGCAGCTCGTTGGGACTAGCGGATAGCTCCTACGAGCAGTACTTC,CASSSLGLADSSYEQYF
many,.,TRBJ1-1,TRBV12-3/TRBV12-4,TGTGCCAGCAGTAGACAGGAGTTGAACACTGAAGCTTTCTTT,CASSRQELNTEAFF
many,.,TRBJ2-5,TRBV5-1,TGCGCCAGCAGCTTGGGGACAGTCATCACGGAGACCCAGTACTTC,CASSLGTVITETQYF
few,TRBD1,TRBJ2-1,TRBV7-3,TGTGCCAGCAGCACGACAGGGGGATACAATGAGCAGTTCTTC,CASSTTGGYNEQFF
few,.,TRBJ2-1,TRBV5-4,TGTGCCAGCAGCTTGCAGCTTATCGATGAGCAGTTCTTC,CASSLQLIDEQFF
few,.,TRBJ2-2,TRBV19,TGTGCCAGTAGCTTCGACGGGGAGCTGTTTTTT,CASSFDGELFF
.,.,TRBJ2-5,TRBV27,TGTGCCAGCAGTTTGGTATCTGGGGTGGGTGAGACCCAGTACTTC,CASSLVSGVGETQYF
.,.,TRBJ1-2,TRBV7-9,TGTGCCAGCAGCTTAGTTTCCGGGGACTATGGCTACACCTTC,CASSLVSGDYGYTF
.,.,TRBJ2-5,TRBV27,TGTGCCAGCACGATCGGGGTGGGGGAGACCCAGTACTTC,CASTIGVGETQYF
many,TRBD2,TRBJ2-5,TRBV7-2,TGTGCCAGCAGCACCCGGTTGGGGGGAGGGCCATCAGAGACCCAGTACTTC,CASSTRLGGGPSETQYF